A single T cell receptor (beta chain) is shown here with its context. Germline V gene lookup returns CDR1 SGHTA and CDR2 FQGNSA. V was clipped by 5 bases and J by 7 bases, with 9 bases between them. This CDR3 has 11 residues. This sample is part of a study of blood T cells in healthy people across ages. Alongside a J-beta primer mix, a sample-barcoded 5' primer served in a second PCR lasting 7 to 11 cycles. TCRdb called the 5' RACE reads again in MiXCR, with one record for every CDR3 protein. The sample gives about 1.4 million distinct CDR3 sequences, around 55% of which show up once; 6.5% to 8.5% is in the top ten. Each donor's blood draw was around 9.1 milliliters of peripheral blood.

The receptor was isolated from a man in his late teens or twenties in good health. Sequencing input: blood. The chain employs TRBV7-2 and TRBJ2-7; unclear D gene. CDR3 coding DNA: TGTGCCAGCAGCCTTTTCCGTGAGCAGTACTTC. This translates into CASSLFREQYF.